This TCR beta chain originates from a study of spatial heterogeneity in lung cancer (dated by TCRdb to between 2017 and 2020). About the study as a whole: More beta-chain than alpha-chain transcripts were consistently detected, likely reflecting higher beta-chain transcript abundance. Both alpha and beta chains were TCR-sequenced in 200 or so tumor regions, some 64 matched nontumor lung samples and more than 50 PBMC samples obtained at surgery. In non-small cell lung cancer, the study quantitatively compared TCR alpha and beta repertoires across several tumor regions, matched nontumor lung, and blood. In the raw uncorrected reads, each unique combination of TCR and UMI appeared more than ten times on average. TCR repertoire features were related to nonsynonymous mutation counts determined by whole-exome sequencing of tumor tissue.

According to the study, the label for this sample's time point signals: sample taken at primary tumor resection. TCR sequencing used whole RNA extracted from tumor and nontumor lung tissue, or from cryopreserved PBMC samples, without cell sorting. The donors were more than 65 patients from the lung TRACERx cohort who had early-stage, untreated non-small cell lung cancer. Only patients for whom sufficient RNA was available from at least two tumor regions were selected for TCR sequencing. This clonotype has ten or more counts. The clone's antigen remains unknown. No base-level quality is on record; no much larger clone is a single base apart. Study-wide findings and limitations: Ubiquitous expanded tumor TCRs were found in blood more often at tumor resection than at routine follow-up. Confirming at a functional level the hypothesis that regional TCRs recognize regional mutations was considered to require additional single-cell paired TCR alpha and beta sequencing.

Relative to germline, V is 4 bases shorter and J is 4 bases shorter, with 14 bases between their ends. For CDR1 and CDR2, the germline V gene (reference sequence) lists MNHEY and SMNVEV. The CDR3 sequence holds 14 residues, the cysteine and phenylalanine included. The retained sequence is limited to the CDR3, 42 bases, with the frame set at the first base. Receptor libraries were prepared by 5' RACE. Sequencing relied on a NextSeq 500. To allow correction of PCR and sequencing errors, the TCR library protocol tagged every TCR cDNA molecule with a unique molecular identifier. On the study's bioinformatics: TCR identification, UMI-based error correction and CDR3 extraction were all carried out with Decombinator tools. Expanded TCRs were defined as those above a frequency of 2 per 1,000, corresponding to the top 1% of the tumor frequency distribution. Renyi diversity was calculated using the R vegan package after each repertoire was subsampled 100 times to 5,000 TCRs. CDR3 similarity networks were built from amino acid triplet string-kernel similarity, with CDR3s being connected when pairwise similarity was above 0.82. TCRdb cleaned the public reads at Q25 with fastp, built clones with MiXCR and kept in-frame beta chains. Rows with one shared CDR3 protein collapse into an entry with the most common genes and DNA. The V and J calls and clone size are TCRdb's, not the authors'. The sample includes about 23,000 distinct CDR3 sequences, with 4.7% observed a single time. The ten largest clones add up to 4.5% to 6.5% of the sample.

Here the chain combines TRBV27 and TRBJ2-7, with an unclear D gene assignment. The starting material was PBMCs, obtained at surgery. This receptor was taken from a male donor with early-stage non-small cell lung cancer. The nucleotides read TGTGCCAGCAGTTCCTCGTCCTTCTCTTACGAGCAGTACTTC. It specifies CASSSSSFSYEQYF.